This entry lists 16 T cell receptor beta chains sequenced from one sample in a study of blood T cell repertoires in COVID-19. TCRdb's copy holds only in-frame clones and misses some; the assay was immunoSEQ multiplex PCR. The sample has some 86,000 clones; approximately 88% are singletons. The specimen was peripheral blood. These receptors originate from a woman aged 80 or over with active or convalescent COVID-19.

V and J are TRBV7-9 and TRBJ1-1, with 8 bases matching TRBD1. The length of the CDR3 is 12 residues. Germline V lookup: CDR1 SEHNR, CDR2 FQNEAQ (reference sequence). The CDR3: CGPGGEDTEAFF. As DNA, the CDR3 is TGTGGGCCAGGGGGCGAGGACACTGAAGCTTTCTTT.

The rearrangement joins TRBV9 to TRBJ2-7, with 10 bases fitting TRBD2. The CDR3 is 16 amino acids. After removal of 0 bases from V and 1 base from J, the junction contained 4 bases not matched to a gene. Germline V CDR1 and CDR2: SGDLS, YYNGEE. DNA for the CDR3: TGTGCCAGCAGCGTAGGTTGGACTAGCGGATCCTACGAGCAGTACTTC. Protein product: CASSVGWTSGSYEQYF. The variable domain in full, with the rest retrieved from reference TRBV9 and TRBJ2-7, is DSGVTQTPKHLITATGQRVTLRCSPRSGDLSVYWYQQSLDQGLQFLIQYYNGEERAKGNILERFSAQQFPDLHSELNLSSLELGDSALYFCASSVGWTSGSYEQYFGPGTRLTVT.

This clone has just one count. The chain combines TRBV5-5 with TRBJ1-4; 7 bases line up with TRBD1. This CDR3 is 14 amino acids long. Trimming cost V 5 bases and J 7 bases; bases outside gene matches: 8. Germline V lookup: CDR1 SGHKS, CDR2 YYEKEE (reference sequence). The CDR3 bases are TGTGCCAGCAGGGTGACAGGGCTCGCTGAAAAACTGTTTTTT. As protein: CASRVTGLAEKLFF.

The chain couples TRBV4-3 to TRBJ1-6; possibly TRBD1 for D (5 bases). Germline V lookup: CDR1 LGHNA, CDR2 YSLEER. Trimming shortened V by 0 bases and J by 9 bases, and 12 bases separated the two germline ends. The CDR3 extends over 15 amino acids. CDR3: CASSQDAGRGSPLHF. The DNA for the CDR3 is TGCGCCAGCAGCCAAGATGCGGGAAGGGGTTCACCCCTCCACTTT.

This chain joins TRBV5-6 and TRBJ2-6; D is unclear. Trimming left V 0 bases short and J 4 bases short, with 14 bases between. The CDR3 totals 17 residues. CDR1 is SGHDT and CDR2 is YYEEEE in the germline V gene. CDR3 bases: TGTGCCAGCAGCTTGGGTGTGGGCTACCCCGGGGCCAACGTCCTGACTTTC. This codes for CASSLGVGYPGANVLTF. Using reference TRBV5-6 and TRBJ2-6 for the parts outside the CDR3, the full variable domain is DAGVTQSPTHLIKTRGQQVTLRCSPKSGHDTVSWYQQALGQGPQFIFQYYEEEERQRGNFPDRFSGHQFPNYSSELNVNALLLGDSALYLCASSLGVGYPGANVLTFGAGSRLTVL.

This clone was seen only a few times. The CDR3 loop is CASSRIGGGGGNTIYF. The CDR3 DNA reads TGTGCCAGCAGCCGAATCGGGGGTGGAGGTGGAAACACCATATATTTT. The chain is built from TRBV5-5 and TRBJ1-3; D perhaps matches TRBD1 (5 bases). CDR1 SGHKS and CDR2 YYEKEE come from the germline V gene (reference sequence). CDR3 size: 16 residues. With 4 bases removed from V and 3 bases from J, the gap between germline ends came to 17 bases.

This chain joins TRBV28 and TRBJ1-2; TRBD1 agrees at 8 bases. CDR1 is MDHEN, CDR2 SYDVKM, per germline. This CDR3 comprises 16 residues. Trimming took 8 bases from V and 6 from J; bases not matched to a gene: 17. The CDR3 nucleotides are TGTGCCAGCGATGTGTCCAGGGGGCGTTTTGGTCATGGCTACACCTTC. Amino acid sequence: CASDVSRGRFGHGYTF.

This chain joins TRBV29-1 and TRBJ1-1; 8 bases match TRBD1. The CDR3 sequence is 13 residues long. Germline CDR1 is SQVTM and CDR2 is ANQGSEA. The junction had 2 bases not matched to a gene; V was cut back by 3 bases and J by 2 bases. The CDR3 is CSVEDRDNTEAFF. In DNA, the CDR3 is TGCAGCGTTGAGGACAGGGACAACACTGAAGCTTTCTTT.

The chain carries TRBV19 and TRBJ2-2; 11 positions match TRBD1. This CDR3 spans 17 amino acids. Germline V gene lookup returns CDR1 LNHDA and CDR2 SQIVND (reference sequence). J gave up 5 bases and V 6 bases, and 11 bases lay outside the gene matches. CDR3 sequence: CASSPAGTGGFTGELFF. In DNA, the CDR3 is TGTGCCAGTAGCCCAGCTGGGACAGGGGGATTTACCGGGGAGCTGTTTTTT.

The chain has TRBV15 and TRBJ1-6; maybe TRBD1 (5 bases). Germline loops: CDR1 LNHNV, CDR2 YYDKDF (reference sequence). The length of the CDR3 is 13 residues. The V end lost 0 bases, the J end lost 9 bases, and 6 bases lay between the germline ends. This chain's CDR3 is CATSRDRVSPLHF. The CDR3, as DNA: TGTGCCACCAGCAGAGACAGGGTTTCACCCCTCCACTTT.

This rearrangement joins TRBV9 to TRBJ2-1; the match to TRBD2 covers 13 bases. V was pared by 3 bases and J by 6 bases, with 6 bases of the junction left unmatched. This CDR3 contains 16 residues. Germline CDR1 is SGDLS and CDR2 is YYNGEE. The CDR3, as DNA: TGTGCCAGCAGCGGTACTAGCGGGAGGGCAACCAATGAGCAGTTCTTC. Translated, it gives CASSGTSGRATNEQFF.

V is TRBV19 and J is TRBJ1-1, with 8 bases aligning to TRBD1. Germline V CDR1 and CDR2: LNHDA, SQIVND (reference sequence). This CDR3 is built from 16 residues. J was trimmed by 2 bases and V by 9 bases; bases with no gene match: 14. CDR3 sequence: CASRPWDRSSNTEAFF. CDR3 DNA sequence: TGTGCCAGCAGGCCCTGGGACAGGTCCTCTAACACTGAAGCTTTCTTT.

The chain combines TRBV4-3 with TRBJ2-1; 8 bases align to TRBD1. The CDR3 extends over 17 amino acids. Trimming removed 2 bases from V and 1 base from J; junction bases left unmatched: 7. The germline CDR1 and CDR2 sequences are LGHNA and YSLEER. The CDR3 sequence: CASSQNLGQASYNEQFF. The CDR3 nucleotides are TGCGCCAGCAGCCAAAACTTGGGACAGGCATCCTACAATGAGCAGTTCTTC.

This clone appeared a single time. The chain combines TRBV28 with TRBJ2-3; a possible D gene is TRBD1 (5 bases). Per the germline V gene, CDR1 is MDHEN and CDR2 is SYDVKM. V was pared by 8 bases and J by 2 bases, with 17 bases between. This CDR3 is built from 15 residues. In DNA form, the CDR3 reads TGTGCCAGCCGGAAAGGGGCCAGACCCACAGATACGCAGTATTTT. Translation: CASRKGARPTDTQYF.

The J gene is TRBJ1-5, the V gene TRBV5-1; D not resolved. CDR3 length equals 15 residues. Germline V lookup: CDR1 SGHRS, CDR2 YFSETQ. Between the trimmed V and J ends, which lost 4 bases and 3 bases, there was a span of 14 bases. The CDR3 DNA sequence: TGCGCCAGCAGCAAGGGAGGCGCGGACAATCAGCCCCAGCATTTT. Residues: CASSKGGADNQPQHF. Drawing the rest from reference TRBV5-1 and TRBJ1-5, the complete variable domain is KAGVTQTPRYLIKTRGQQVTLSCSPISGHRSVSWYQQTPGQGLQFLFEYFSETQRNKGNFPGRFSGRQFSNSRSEMNVSTLELGDSALYLCASSKGGADNQPQHFGDGTRLSIL.

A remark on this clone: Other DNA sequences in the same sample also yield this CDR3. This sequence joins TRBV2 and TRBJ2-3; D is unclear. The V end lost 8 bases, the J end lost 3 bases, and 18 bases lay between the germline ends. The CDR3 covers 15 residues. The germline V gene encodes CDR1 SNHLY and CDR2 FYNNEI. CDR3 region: CASGKMSTETDTQYF. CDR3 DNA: TGTGCCAGCGGAAAGATGAGCACGGAGACAGATACGCAGTATTTT.